This T cell receptor beta chain came from a study of OX40 agonist ivuxolimab in advanced cancers. The data were produced by immunoSEQ multiplex PCR, yet TCRdb's version contains in-frame clones alone and is incomplete. The sample has approximately 76,000 clones; 86% are singletons. Study-wide results and limits: Dosing at 0.1 to 3.0 mg/kg was accompanied by clonal expansion of CD4+ and CD8+ blood T cells by week 6.

This clone was observed a single time. Its antigen is unidentified. Sample: CD4+ or CD8+ T cells sorted from blood, taken in a trial of the OX40 agonist ivuxolimab. The receptor comes from an adult with an advanced solid tumor such as melanoma, head and neck, liver or kidney cancer.

The CDR3 region has the DNA TGTGCCAGCAGAAGAGGACAGGGTCATGGCTACACCTTC. Translating it yields CASRRGQGHGYTF. This rearrangement joins TRBV6-6 to TRBJ1-2; 8 bases fit TRBD1. J gave up 6 bases and V 6 bases, and 6 bases lay outside the gene matches. This CDR3 region has 13 residues. The germline V gene has CDR1 MNHNY and CDR2 SVGAGI (reference sequence).